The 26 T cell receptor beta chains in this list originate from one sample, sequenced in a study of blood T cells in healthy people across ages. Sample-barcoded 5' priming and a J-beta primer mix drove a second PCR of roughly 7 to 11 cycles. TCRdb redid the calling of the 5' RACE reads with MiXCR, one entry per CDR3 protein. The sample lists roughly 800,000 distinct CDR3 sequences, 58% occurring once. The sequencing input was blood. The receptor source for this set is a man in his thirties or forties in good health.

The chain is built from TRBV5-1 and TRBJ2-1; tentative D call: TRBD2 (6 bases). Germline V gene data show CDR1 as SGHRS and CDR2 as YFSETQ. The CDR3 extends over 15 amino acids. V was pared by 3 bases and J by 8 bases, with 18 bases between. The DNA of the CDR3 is TGCGCCAGCAGCTGGAAAACAACTAGCTCCGATGAGCAGTTCTTC. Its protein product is CASSWKTTSSDEQFF. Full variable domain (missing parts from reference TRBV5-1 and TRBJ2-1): KAGVTQTPRYLIKTRGQQVTLSCSPISGHRSVSWYQQTPGQGLQFLFEYFSETQRNKGNFPGRFSGRQFSNSRSEMNVSTLELGDSALYLCASSWKTTSSDEQFFGPGTRLTVL.

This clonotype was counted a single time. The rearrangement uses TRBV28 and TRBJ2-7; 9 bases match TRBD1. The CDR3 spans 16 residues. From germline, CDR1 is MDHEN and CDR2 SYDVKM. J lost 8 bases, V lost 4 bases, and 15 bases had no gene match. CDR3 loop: CASSSPSGTGRYKQYF. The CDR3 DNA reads TGTGCCAGCAGTTCTCCATCCGGGACAGGGCGGTACAAGCAGTACTTC.

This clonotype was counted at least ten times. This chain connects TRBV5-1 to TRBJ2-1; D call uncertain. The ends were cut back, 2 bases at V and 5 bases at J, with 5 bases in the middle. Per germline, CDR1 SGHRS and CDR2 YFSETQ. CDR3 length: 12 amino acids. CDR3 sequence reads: CASSLADNEQFF. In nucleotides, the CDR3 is TGCGCCAGCAGCTTAGCAGACAATGAGCAGTTCTTC.

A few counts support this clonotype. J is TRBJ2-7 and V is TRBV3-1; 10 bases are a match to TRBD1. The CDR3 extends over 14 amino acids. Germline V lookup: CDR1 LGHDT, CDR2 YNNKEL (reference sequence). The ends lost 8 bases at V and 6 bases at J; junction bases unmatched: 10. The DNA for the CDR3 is TGTGCCAGCGGCGACCGGGACAGGGGTCGCGAGCAGTACTTC. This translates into CASGDRDRGREQYF.

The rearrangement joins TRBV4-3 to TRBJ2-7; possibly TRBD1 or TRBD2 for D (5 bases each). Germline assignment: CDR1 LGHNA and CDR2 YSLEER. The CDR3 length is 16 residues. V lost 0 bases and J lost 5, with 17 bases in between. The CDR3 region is CASSQDGGNNRDEQYF. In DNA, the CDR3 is TGCGCCAGCAGCCAAGATGGGGGTAACAACCGAGACGAGCAGTACTTC.

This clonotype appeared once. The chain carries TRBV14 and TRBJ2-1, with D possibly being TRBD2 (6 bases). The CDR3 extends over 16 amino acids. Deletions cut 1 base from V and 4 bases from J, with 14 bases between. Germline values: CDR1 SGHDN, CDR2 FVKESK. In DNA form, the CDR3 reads TGTGCCAGCAGCCAAGCCCAAATCGGGAGATACAATGAGCAGTTCTTC. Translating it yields CASSQAQIGRYNEQFF.

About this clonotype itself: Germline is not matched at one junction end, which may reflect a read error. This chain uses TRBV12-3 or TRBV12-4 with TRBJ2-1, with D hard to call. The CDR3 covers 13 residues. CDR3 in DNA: TGTGCCGGCAGCTTAGGAAGGTACAATGAGCAGTTCTTC. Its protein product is CAGSLGRYNEQFF.

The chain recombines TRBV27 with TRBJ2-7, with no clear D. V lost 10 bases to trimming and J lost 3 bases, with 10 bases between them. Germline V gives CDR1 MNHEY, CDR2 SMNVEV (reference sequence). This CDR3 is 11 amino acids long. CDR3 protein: CATRKNYEQYF. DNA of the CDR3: TGTGCCACCCGGAAAAACTACGAGCAGTACTTC.

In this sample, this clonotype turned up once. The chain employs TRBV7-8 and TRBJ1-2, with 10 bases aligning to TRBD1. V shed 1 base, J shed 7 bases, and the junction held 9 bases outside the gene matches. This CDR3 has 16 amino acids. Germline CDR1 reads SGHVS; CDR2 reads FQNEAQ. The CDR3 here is CASSLGDLGQGSGYTF. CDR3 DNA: TGTGCCAGCAGCTTAGGCGACCTGGGACAGGGGAGTGGCTACACCTTC.

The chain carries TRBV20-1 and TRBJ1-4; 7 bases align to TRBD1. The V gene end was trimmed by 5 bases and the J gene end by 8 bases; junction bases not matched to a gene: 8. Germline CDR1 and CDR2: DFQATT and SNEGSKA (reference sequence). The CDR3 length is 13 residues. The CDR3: CSAHRDSREKLFF. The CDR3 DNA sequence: TGCAGTGCTCATAGGGACAGTAGAGAAAAACTGTTTTTT.

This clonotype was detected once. CDR3 region: CASSPGKGTYEQYF. CDR3 sequence (DNA): TGTGCCAGCAGCCCAGGAAAGGGCACCTACGAGCAGTACTTC. The genes are TRBV7-2 and TRBJ2-7; no firm D call. Germline loops: CDR1 SGHTA, CDR2 FQGNSA. Trimming stripped 5 bases from V and 2 bases from J, with 13 bases between. The CDR3 covers 14 residues.

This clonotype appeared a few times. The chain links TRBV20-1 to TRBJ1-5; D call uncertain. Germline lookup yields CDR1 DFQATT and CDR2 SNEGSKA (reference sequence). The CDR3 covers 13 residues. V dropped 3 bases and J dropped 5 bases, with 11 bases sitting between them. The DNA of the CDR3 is TGCAGTGCTAGCCTAGGGTTCGATCAGCCCCAGCATTTT. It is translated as CSASLGFDQPQHF.

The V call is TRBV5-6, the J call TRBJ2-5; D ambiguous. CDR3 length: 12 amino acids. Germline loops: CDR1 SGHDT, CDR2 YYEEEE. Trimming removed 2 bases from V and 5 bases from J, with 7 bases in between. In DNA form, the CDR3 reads TGTGCCAGCAGCTTTACCTACGAGACCCAGTACTTC. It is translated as CASSFTYETQYF.

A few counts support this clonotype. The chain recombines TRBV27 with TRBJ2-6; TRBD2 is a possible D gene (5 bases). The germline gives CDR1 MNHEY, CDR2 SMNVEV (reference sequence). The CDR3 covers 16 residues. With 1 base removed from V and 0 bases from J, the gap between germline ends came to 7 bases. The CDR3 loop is CASSLLGSSGANVLTF. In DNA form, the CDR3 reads TGTGCCAGCAGTTTATTAGGGAGCTCTGGGGCCAACGTCCTGACTTTC.

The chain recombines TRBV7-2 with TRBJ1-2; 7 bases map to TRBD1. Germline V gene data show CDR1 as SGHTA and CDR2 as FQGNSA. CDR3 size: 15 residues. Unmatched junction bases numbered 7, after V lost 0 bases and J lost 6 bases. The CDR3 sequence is CASSLAQSQGNGYTF. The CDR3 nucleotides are TGTGCCAGCAGCTTAGCGCAGTCACAGGGGAATGGCTACACCTTC.

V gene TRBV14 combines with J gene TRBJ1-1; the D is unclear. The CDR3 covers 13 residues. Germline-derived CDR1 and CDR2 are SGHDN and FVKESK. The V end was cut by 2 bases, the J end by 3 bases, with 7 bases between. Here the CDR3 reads CASSQHLDTEAFF. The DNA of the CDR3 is TGTGCCAGCAGCCAACACTTGGACACTGAAGCTTTCTTT.

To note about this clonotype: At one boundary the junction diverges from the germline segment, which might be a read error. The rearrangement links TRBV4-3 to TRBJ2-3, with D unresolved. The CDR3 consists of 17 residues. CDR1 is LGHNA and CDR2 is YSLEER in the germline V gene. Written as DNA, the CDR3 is TGCGCCAGCAGCCAAGAGGCTCGGCGGAGAAGCACAGACACGCAGTATTTT. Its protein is CASSQEARRRSTDTQYF.

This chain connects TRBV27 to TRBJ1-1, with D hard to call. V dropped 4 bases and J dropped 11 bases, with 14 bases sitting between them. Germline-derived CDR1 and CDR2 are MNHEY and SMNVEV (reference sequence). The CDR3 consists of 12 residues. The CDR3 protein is CASSSGQLPAFF. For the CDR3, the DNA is TGTGCCAGCAGTTCCGGGCAGCTACCCGCTTTCTTT.

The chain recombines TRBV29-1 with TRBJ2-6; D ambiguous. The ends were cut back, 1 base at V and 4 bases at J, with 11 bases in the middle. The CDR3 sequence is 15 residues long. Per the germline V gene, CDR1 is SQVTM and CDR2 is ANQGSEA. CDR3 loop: CSVEVWGTGANVLTF. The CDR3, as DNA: TGCAGCGTTGAAGTTTGGGGTACCGGGGCCAACGTCCTGACTTTC. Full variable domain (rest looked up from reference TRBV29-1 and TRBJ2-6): SAVISQKPSRDICQRGTSLTIQCQVDSQVTMMFWYRQQPGQSLTLIATANQGSEATYESGFVIDKFPISRPNLTFSTLTVSNMSPEDSSIYLCSVEVWGTGANVLTFGAGSRLTVL.

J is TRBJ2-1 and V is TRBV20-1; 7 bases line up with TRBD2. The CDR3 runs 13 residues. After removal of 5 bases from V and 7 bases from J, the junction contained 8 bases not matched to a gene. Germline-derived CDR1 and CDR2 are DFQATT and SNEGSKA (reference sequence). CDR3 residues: CSAQAGSWNEQFF. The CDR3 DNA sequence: TGCAGTGCTCAAGCGGGGTCTTGGAATGAGCAGTTCTTC.

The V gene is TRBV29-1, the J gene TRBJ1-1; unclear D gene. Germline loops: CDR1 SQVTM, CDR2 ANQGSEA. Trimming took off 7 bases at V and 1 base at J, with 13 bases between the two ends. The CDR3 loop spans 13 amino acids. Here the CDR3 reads CSGEVGSNTEAFF. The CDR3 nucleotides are TGCAGCGGGGAGGTAGGTTCGAACACTGAAGCTTTCTTT.

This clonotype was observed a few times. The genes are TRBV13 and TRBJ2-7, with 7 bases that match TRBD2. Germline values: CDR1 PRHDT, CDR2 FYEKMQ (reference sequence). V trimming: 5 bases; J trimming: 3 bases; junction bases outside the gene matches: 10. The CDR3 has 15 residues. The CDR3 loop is CASSLWTRHFYEQYF. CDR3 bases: TGTGCCAGCAGCCTCTGGACTAGACACTTCTACGAGCAGTACTTC.

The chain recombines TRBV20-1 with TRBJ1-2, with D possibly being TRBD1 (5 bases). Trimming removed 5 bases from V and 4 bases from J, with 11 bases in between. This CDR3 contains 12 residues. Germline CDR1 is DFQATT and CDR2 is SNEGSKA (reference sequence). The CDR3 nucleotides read TGCAGTGCTCAGCCAGGGATCTATGGCTACACCTTC. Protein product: CSAQPGIYGYTF.

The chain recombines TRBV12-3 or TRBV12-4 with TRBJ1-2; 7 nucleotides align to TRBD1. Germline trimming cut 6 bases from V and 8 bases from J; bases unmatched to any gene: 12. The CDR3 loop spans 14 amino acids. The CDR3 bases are TGTGCCAGCAGCAGACAGGGCAGTTTAAAGGGCTACACCTTC. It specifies CASSRQGSLKGYTF.

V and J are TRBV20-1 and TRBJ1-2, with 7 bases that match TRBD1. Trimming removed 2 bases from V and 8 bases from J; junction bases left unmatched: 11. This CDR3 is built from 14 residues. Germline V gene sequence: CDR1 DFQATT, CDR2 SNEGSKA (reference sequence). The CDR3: CSARPQGEYEGYTF. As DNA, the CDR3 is TGCAGTGCTAGACCCCAGGGGGAATATGAAGGCTACACCTTC.

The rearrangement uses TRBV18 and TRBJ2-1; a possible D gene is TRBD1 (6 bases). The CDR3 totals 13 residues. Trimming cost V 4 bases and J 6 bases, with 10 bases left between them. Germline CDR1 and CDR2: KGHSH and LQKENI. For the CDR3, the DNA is TGTGCCAGCTCACTCACAGGGTGCAATGAGCAGTTCTTC. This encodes CASSLTGCNEQFF.